Sequencing of this T cell receptor (beta chain) was carried out in a study of cytomegalovirus exposure and HLA in healthy donors. Study observations and caveats: Per published reports, the classifier diagnosed cytomegalovirus status with high specificity and sensitivity. Most subjects had HLA-A and HLA-B alleles reportedly predicted accurately by TCR beta sequences.

About this clone itself: Its antigen is currently unknown.

Amplification used 60 Vbeta primers and 13 Jbeta primers. Data came from immunoSEQ multiplex PCR; TCRdb stores just in-frame clones and leaves some out. The table records some 120,000 clones, approximately 77% of them present only once. The specimen sequenced was PBMCs. This clonotype was obtained from a man between 18 and 29 years old in good health and CMV-seronegative.

The CDR3 protein is CASSDLTGEGSNTEAFF. The CDR3, as DNA: TGTGCCAGCAGCGACCTTACGGGGGAGGGGTCCAACACTGAAGCTTTCTTT. The V and J genes are TRBV11-2 and TRBJ1-1; D may be TRBD1 (5 bases). CDR3 length: 17 residues. V was cut by 5 bases and J by 2 bases, with 21 bases left in between. In germline, CDR1 is SGHAT, CDR2 FQNNGV.